These 28 T cell receptor beta chains were all obtained from the same sample, sequenced in a study of T cell repertoires in cytomegalovirus infection. MiXCR, applied by TCRdb to the reads, yields one record per CDR3 protein. This table has about 190,000 distinct CDR3 sequences, about 30% appearing once. The sample comprised PBMCs. These receptors came from a human donor in good health (CMV status not recorded). Some clones in this sample may be carry-over from other donors' samples.

The chain employs TRBV7-9 and TRBJ2-7; 7 nucleotides agree with TRBD2. V lost 4 bases, J lost 3 bases, and 12 bases stayed unmatched. This CDR3 contains 16 residues. Germline V gene sequence: CDR1 SEHNR, CDR2 FQNEAQ (reference sequence). The CDR3 loop reads CASSSHGLEFIYEQYF. The CDR3 nucleotides are TGTGCCAGCAGCTCGCATGGACTAGAATTCATCTACGAGCAGTACTTC. Combining the CDR3 with reference TRBV7-9 and TRBJ2-7 gives the whole variable domain DTGVSQNPRHKITKRGQNVTFRCDPISEHNRLYWYRQTLGQGPEFLTYFQNEAQLEKSRLLSDRFSAERPKGSFSTLEIQRTEQGDSAMYLCASSSHGLEFIYEQYFGPGTRLTVT.

This sequence joins TRBV29-1 and TRBJ1-2; D call uncertain. Trimming removed 6 bases from V and 8 bases from J, with 13 bases in between. Germline assignment: CDR1 SQVTM and CDR2 ANQGSEA. This CDR3 has 11 amino acids. The CDR3 bases are TGCAGCGTCATCGAGCAACGGGGCTACACCTTC. It is translated as CSVIEQRGYTF.

This clonotype was counted between two and nine times. The V gene is TRBV7-3, the J gene TRBJ2-3, with a possible D match to TRBD2 (7 bases). The germline V gene encodes CDR1 SGHTA and CDR2 FQGTGA. Trimming shortened V by 2 bases and J by 8 bases, and 14 bases separated the two germline ends. There are 14 residues in the CDR3. In DNA form, the CDR3 reads TGTGCCAGCAGCTTAGGGGAGGGACACCGTACGCAGTATTTT. It encodes CASSLGEGHRTQYF.

There are a few counts of this clonotype. The V gene is TRBV12-3 or TRBV12-4, the J gene TRBJ2-3; 7 bases map to TRBD2. V shed 2 bases and J 5 bases; nucleotides not matched to a gene: 7. This CDR3 contains 15 residues. CDR3 protein: CASSLRDSGGDTQYF. The CDR3 DNA reads TGTGCCAGCAGTTTACGGGACTCGGGGGGAGATACGCAGTATTTT.

The V gene is TRBV2, the J gene TRBJ1-1, with 11 bases identical to TRBD1. In germline, CDR1 is SNHLY, CDR2 FYNNEI. The ends lost 6 bases at V and 4 bases at J; junction bases unmatched: 10. The CDR3 loop spans 16 amino acids. The CDR3 DNA is TGTGCCAGCAGAGCGGACAGGGGGCCCTTGACCACTGAAGCTTTCTTT. Translation: CASRADRGPLTTEAFF.

This clonotype was recorded at least ten times. The V call is TRBV7-2, the J call TRBJ1-2; D remains ambiguous. The CDR3 extends over 14 amino acids. The V end was cut by 5 bases, the J end by 6 bases, with 16 bases between. The V gene's germline CDR1 is SGHTA and CDR2 FQGNSA. The CDR3 is CASSPSGSQHGYTF. Here the CDR3 DNA reads TGTGCCAGCAGCCCGTCGGGATCCCAGCATGGCTACACCTTC. Complete variable domain (other parts from reference TRBV7-2 and TRBJ1-2): GAGVSQSPSNKVTEKGKDVELRCDPISGHTALYWYRQSLGQGLEFLIYFQGNSAPDKSGLPSDRFSAERTGGSVSTLTIQRTQQEDSAVYLCASSPSGSQHGYTFGSGTRLTVV.

The J gene is TRBJ2-6, the V gene TRBV20-1; D ambiguous. The V end was cut by 4 bases, the J end by 4 bases, with 8 bases between. Germline CDR1 is DFQATT and CDR2 is SNEGSKA (reference sequence). The CDR3 totals 13 residues. This CDR3 is CSATGLGANVLTF. The CDR3 DNA reads TGCAGTGCTACGGGTTTGGGGGCCAACGTCCTGACTTTC.

The chain joins TRBV19 to TRBJ2-3; weak D call: TRBD1 (5 bases). In germline, CDR1 is LNHDA, CDR2 SQIVND (reference sequence). Trimming left V 3 bases short and J 6 bases short, with 13 bases between. The CDR3 has 14 residues. CDR3 bases: TGTGCCAGTAGTATGAGGACACCGAGGGATACGCAGTATTTT. This sequence encodes CASSMRTPRDTQYF.

This clonotype was recorded many times. The rearrangement uses TRBV12-3 or TRBV12-4 and TRBJ1-4, with D hard to call. Trimming took 7 bases from V and 5 from J, leaving 5 bases between them. This CDR3 has 11 amino acids. In DNA, the CDR3 is TGTGCCAGCACTAGAAATGAAAAACTGTTTTTT. Its protein is CASTRNEKLFF.

This clonotype has a handful of counts. The rearrangement uses TRBV20-1 and TRBJ2-1; D is unresolved. In germline, CDR1 is DFQATT, CDR2 SNEGSKA (reference sequence). Trimming pared 6 bases from V and 7 bases from J, leaving 13 bases between. CDR3 size: 12 residues. CDR3 DNA: TGCAGTGCCGGACGGTCTACAAATGAGCAGTTCTTC. It specifies CSAGRSTNEQFF.

This clonotype was seen a handful of times. The chain uses TRBV7-2 and TRBJ1-2, with 8 nucleotides matching TRBD1. Germline V CDR1 and CDR2: SGHTA, FQGNSA. The CDR3 is 15 amino acids. V was pared by 3 bases and J by 8 bases, with 11 bases of the junction left unmatched. The CDR3 spells CASSFQQGVGFGYTF. The CDR3 bases are TGTGCCAGCAGCTTTCAACAGGGGGTCGGCTTCGGCTACACCTTC.

This clonotype was picked up a small number of times. The V and J genes are TRBV30 and TRBJ1-4, with D possibly matching TRBD1 (6 bases). V was clipped by 0 bases and J by 7 bases, with 12 bases between them. CDR1 GTSNPN and CDR2 SVGIG come from the germline V gene (reference sequence). The CDR3 totals 14 residues. The CDR3 here is CAWSVGRGGEKLFF. CDR3 sequence (DNA): TGTGCCTGGAGTGTAGGCAGGGGTGGTGAAAAACTGTTTTTT.

This clonotype was detected ten times or more. The chain joins TRBV7-8 to TRBJ1-2, with 11 positions matching TRBD1. CDR3 size: 17 residues. The V gene's germline CDR1 is SGHVS and CDR2 FQNEAQ. V dropped 5 bases and J dropped 4; count of bases not matched to a gene: 12. CDR3: CASSLQRRTGGGYGYTF. CDR3 coding DNA: TGTGCCAGCAGCCTACAGAGGAGGACAGGGGGCGGCTATGGCTACACCTTC.

This clonotype has ten or more counts. The chain is built from TRBV7-3 and TRBJ2-1; D call uncertain. The CDR3 covers 13 residues. In germline, CDR1 is SGHTA, CDR2 FQGTGA. The V end was cut by 5 bases, the J end by 0 bases, with 5 bases between. The chain's CDR3 is CASSLASYNEQFF. The CDR3 DNA reads as TGTGCCAGCAGCCTCGCCTCCTACAATGAGCAGTTCTTC. The whole variable domain, remainder taken from reference TRBV7-3 and TRBJ2-1, is GAGVSQTPSNKVTEKGKYVELRCDPISGHTALYWYRQSLGQGPEFLIYFQGTGAADDSGLPNDRFFAVRPEGSVSTLKIQRTERGDSAVYLCASSLASYNEQFFGPGTRLTVL.

As for this clonotype: Compared with germline, one end of the junction differs, possibly owing to a read error. The chain recombines TRBV12-3 or TRBV12-4 with TRBJ2-7; D is unclear. The CDR3 loop spans 13 amino acids. This chain's CDR3 is CASRLGFAYDQYF. The DNA of the CDR3 is TGTGCCAGCAGGCTTGGGTTTGCCTACGATCAGTACTTC.

The chain uses TRBV11-2 and TRBJ1-2, with D unresolved. The CDR3 runs 13 residues. Germline assignment: CDR1 SGHAT and CDR2 FQNNGV. V was cut by 2 bases and J by 6 bases, with 10 bases left in between. CDR3 in amino acids: CASSLRRRDGYTF. The CDR3 DNA reads TGTGCCAGCAGCTTAAGGAGGAGGGATGGCTACACCTTC.

This clonotype was detected a few times. The DNA of the CDR3 is TGTGCCAGCAGGCCACCGACTTTCCCAGATACGCAGTATTTT. Its translation is CASRPPTFPDTQYF. The genes are TRBV12-3 or TRBV12-4 and TRBJ2-3; D call uncertain. Deletions cut 6 bases from V and 4 bases from J, with 14 bases between. The CDR3 runs to 14 residues.

The table lists this clonotype with many counts. The chain is built from TRBV7-2 and TRBJ2-2; perhaps TRBD2 as D (7 bases). The V end lost 3 bases, the J end lost 3 bases, and 11 bases lay between the germline ends. This CDR3 spans 15 amino acids. Germline V gene data show CDR1 as SGHTA and CDR2 as FQGNSA. Here the CDR3 reads CASSFGGPDTGELFF. CDR3 bases: TGTGCCAGCAGCTTCGGGGGGCCCGACACCGGGGAGCTGTTTTTT.

The rearrangement uses TRBV4-3 and TRBJ1-4; D is ambiguous. This CDR3 region has 14 residues. The ends were cut back, 6 bases at V and 4 bases at J, with 12 bases in the middle. Germline CDR1 is LGHNA and CDR2 is YSLEER. CDR3 loop: CASSPSTVNEKLFF. Here the CDR3 DNA reads TGCGCCAGCAGTCCAAGTACGGTTAATGAAAAACTGTTTTTT.

This chain uses TRBV7-2 with TRBJ2-1; maybe TRBD2 (7 bases). Germline V gene lookup returns CDR1 SGHTA and CDR2 FQGNSA. The CDR3 contains 14 residues. Between the trimmed V and J ends, which lost 2 bases and 7 bases, there was a span of 12 bases. The CDR3 DNA sequence: TGTGCCAGCAGCTTAAGGGGGGGGTTTAATGAGCAGTTCTTC. Translated, it gives CASSLRGGFNEQFF.

The gene calls are TRBV19 and TRBJ1-2; D uncertain. The V and J ends lost 10 bases and 3 bases respectively, with 12 bases between them. This CDR3 has 12 residues. The germline V gene encodes CDR1 LNHDA and CDR2 SQIVND (reference sequence). CDR3 loop: CATTGLHYGYTF. The CDR3 DNA sequence: TGTGCCACCACCGGGCTTCACTATGGCTACACCTTC. Full variable domain (remainder filled in from reference TRBV19 and TRBJ1-2): DGGITQSPKYLFRKEGQNVTLSCEQNLNHDAMYWYRQDPGQGLRLIYYSQIVNDFQKGDIAEGYSVSREKKESFPLTVTSAQKNPTAFYLCATTGLHYGYTFGSGTRLTVV.

This clonotype was observed many times. V and J are TRBV7-2 and TRBJ1-5, with D possibly being TRBD1 (6 bases). The V end lost 5 bases, the J end lost 6 bases, and 20 bases lay between the germline ends. The CDR3 consists of 16 residues. CDR1 is SGHTA, CDR2 FQGNSA, per germline. CDR3 region: CASSREVGGVTQPQHF. In DNA, the CDR3 is TGTGCCAGCAGCCGGGAAGTAGGGGGGGTAACTCAGCCCCAGCATTTT.

This clonotype was seen many times. The chain links TRBV7-8 to TRBJ2-7, with D tentatively TRBD1 (6 bases). The CDR3 is made up of 12 amino acids. Germline V gene lookup returns CDR1 SGHVS and CDR2 FQNEAQ. V was cut by 9 bases and J by 0 bases, with 9 bases left in between. The CDR3 sequence: CASRDNSYEQYF. In DNA form, the CDR3 reads TGTGCCAGTAGGGACAACTCCTACGAGCAGTACTTC.

This sequence joins TRBV20-1 and TRBJ2-6; TRBD2 matches at 9 bases. J gave up 0 bases and V 4 bases, and 7 bases lay outside the gene matches. Per the germline V gene, CDR1 is DFQATT and CDR2 is SNEGSKA (reference sequence). The CDR3 totals 17 residues. The CDR3 region is CSAIARGGSSGANVLTF. The CDR3 nucleotides read TGCAGTGCTATCGCGCGGGGGGGGAGCTCTGGGGCCAACGTCCTGACTTTC.

The chain is built from TRBV7-8 and TRBJ2-7; tentative D call: TRBD2 (5 bases). Trimming shortened V by 6 bases and J by 0 bases, and 15 bases separated the two germline ends. The CDR3 covers 15 residues. Germline V gives CDR1 SGHVS, CDR2 FQNEAQ. The CDR3 spells CASSQRVASSYEQYF. The DNA for the CDR3 is TGTGCCAGCAGTCAGAGGGTAGCGAGCTCCTACGAGCAGTACTTC.

The chain recombines TRBV12-3 or TRBV12-4 with TRBJ2-7; TRBD1 matches 9 bases. This CDR3 comprises 15 residues. V lost 1 base to trimming and J lost 4 bases; unmatched junction nucleotides: 5. The CDR3 sequence: CASSLGTGGEYEQYF. The CDR3 DNA reads as TGTGCCAGCAGTTTAGGAACAGGGGGCGAATACGAGCAGTACTTC.

This chain connects TRBV29-1 to TRBJ2-7; D uncertain. Per germline, CDR1 SQVTM and CDR2 ANQGSEA. The CDR3 spans 12 residues. V dropped 4 bases and J dropped 2 bases, with 9 bases sitting between them. The CDR3 sequence: CSVVKQTYEQYF. The CDR3 coding sequence is TGCAGCGTTGTGAAACAGACCTACGAGCAGTACTTC.

Only a few counts were recorded for this clonotype. The chain recombines TRBV20-1 with TRBJ1-5, with 10 bases fitting TRBD1. The V gene end was trimmed by 3 bases and the J gene end by 6 bases; junction bases not matched to a gene: 8. CDR3 length equals 15 residues. Per germline, CDR1 DFQATT and CDR2 SNEGSKA (reference sequence). The CDR3 loop reads CSARTGTGESQPQHF. CDR3 nucleotides: TGCAGTGCTAGGACCGGGACAGGGGAAAGTCAGCCCCAGCATTTT.